These 15 T cell receptor beta chains came from one sample sequenced in a study of blood T cell repertoires in COVID-19. Sequencing was performed with immunoSEQ multiplex PCR; in TCRdb, only in-frame clones are kept and a portion is missing. Of 200,000 to 300,000 clones listed, just under 85% were seen once; the top ten hold about 8.1%. Sequencing was carried out using peripheral blood. These receptors were taken from an elderly man with acute or convalescent COVID-19.

V and J are TRBV6-6 and TRBJ2-2, with TRBD1 matching 12 bases. V was clipped by 5 bases and J by 6 bases; unmatched bases: 7. The CDR3 is 16 amino acids. The germline gives CDR1 MNHNY, CDR2 SVGAGI (reference sequence). Written as DNA, the CDR3 is TGTGCCAGCAGTACAGGGGACAGGGGGCGCCCCGGGGAGCTGTTTTTT. Translating it yields CASSTGDRGRPGELFF.

This CDR3 is CASRGTGATEAFF. CDR3 nucleotides: TGTGCCAGCAGGGGGACAGGGGCCACTGAAGCTTTCTTT. The V call is TRBV28, the J call TRBJ1-1, with 10 bases identical to TRBD1. The CDR3 is made up of 13 amino acids. In germline, CDR1 is MDHEN, CDR2 SYDVKM. Losses at the gene ends were 6 bases for V and 4 bases for J; bases not matched to a gene: 2.

The chain links TRBV9 to TRBJ1-5; 9 bases fit TRBD1. This CDR3 comprises 18 residues. V lost 1 base to trimming and J lost 0 bases; unmatched junction nucleotides: 8. The germline V gene has CDR1 SGDLS and CDR2 YYNGEE. Here the CDR3 reads CASSVTTGGKNSNQPQHF. The CDR3 coding sequence is TGTGCCAGCAGCGTAACAACAGGGGGCAAAAATAGCAATCAGCCCCAGCATTTT.

V usage is TRBV18 and J usage is TRBJ2-7, with 7 positions matching TRBD1. This CDR3 contains 15 residues. V lost 3 bases, J lost 0 bases, and 5 bases stayed unmatched. Germline loops: CDR1 KGHSH, CDR2 LQKENI. The CDR3 loop reads CASSPGTDSSYEQYF. The CDR3 region has the DNA TGTGCCAGCTCACCTGGGACAGACAGCTCCTACGAGCAGTACTTC.

This clone has a handful of counts. The rearrangement joins TRBV18 to TRBJ1-3; TRBD1 matches at 11 bases. Germline V gives CDR1 KGHSH, CDR2 LQKENI. V lost 3 bases and J lost 3; bases outside the gene matches: 1. The CDR3 has 15 amino acids. The DNA for the CDR3 is TGTGCCAGCTCACCGGACAGGGGGCATGGAAACACCATATATTTT. It specifies CASSPDRGHGNTIYF.

This chain joins TRBV7-9 and TRBJ2-7; D remains ambiguous. The CDR3 contains 16 residues. Germline CDR1 SEHNR, CDR2 FQNEAQ (reference sequence). With 1 base removed from V and 0 bases from J, the gap between germline ends came to 13 bases. The CDR3 is CASSLVFSGFSYEQYF. The CDR3 nucleotides are TGTGCCAGCAGCTTAGTGTTCTCCGGTTTCTCCTACGAGCAGTACTTC. Drawing the rest from reference TRBV7-9 and TRBJ2-7, the complete variable domain is DTGVSQNPRHKITKRGQNVTFRCDPISEHNRLYWYRQTLGQGPEFLTYFQNEAQLEKSRLLSDRFSAERPKGSFSTLEIQRTEQGDSAMYLCASSLVFSGFSYEQYFGPGTRLTVT.

This clone was picked up a small number of times. V and J are TRBV15 and TRBJ1-5, with no clear D. Germline V gene data show CDR1 as LNHNV and CDR2 as YYDKDF (reference sequence). The CDR3 extends over 13 amino acids. V was clipped by 0 bases and J by 10 bases, with 10 bases between them. CDR3 DNA sequence: TGTGCCACCAGCAGAGATCGACCGGGACCCCAGCATTTT. This codes for CATSRDRPGPQHF.

This sequence joins TRBV27 and TRBJ1-2; the match to TRBD1 covers 7 bases. The CDR3 is 16 amino acids. Trimming at V came to 5 bases and at J to 4 bases, leaving 13 bases not matched to a gene. Germline V gene data show CDR1 as MNHEY and CDR2 as SMNVEV (reference sequence). CDR3 nucleotide sequence: TGTGCCAGCAGTCCCCTCCCGACAGGGTGGGGCTATGGCTACACCTTC. It specifies CASSPLPTGWGYGYTF.

The genes are TRBV5-1 and TRBJ1-2; 8 bases map to TRBD1. This CDR3 contains 15 residues. The germline gives CDR1 SGHRS, CDR2 YFSETQ. Trimming at V came to 3 bases and at J to 1 base, leaving 5 bases not matched to a gene. The CDR3 reads CASSSQGANNYGYTF. CDR3 nucleotides: TGCGCCAGCAGCTCCCAGGGGGCCAATAACTATGGCTACACCTTC. Looking up the rest from reference TRBV5-1 and TRBJ1-2 gives the full variable domain: KAGVTQTPRYLIKTRGQQVTLSCSPISGHRSVSWYQQTPGQGLQFLFEYFSETQRNKGNFPGRFSGRQFSNSRSEMNVSTLELGDSALYLCASSSQGANNYGYTFGSGTRLTVV.

The chain couples TRBV7-2 to TRBJ2-2; D might be TRBD1 (6 bases). Trimming removed 11 bases at V and 2 bases at J, with 15 bases between. CDR3 length: 14 residues. Germline loops: CDR1 SGHTA, CDR2 FQGNSA. CDR3 DNA: TGTGCCGCCCGAGGGGGAGCAAACACCGGGGAGCTGTTTTTT. This codes for CAARGGANTGELFF.

The gene calls are TRBV5-1 and TRBJ2-3; 8 bases are shared with TRBD2. This CDR3 contains 14 residues. Per the germline V gene, CDR1 is SGHRS and CDR2 is YFSETQ. J was trimmed by 5 bases and V by 4 bases; bases with no gene match: 6. Here the CDR3 reads CASSLRLAIDTQYF. CDR3 sequence (DNA): TGCGCCAGCAGCCTCAGACTAGCGATAGATACGCAGTATTTT. Full variable domain (outside the CDR3, taken from reference TRBV5-1 and TRBJ2-3): KAGVTQTPRYLIKTRGQQVTLSCSPISGHRSVSWYQQTPGQGLQFLFEYFSETQRNKGNFPGRFSGRQFSNSRSEMNVSTLELGDSALYLCASSLRLAIDTQYFGPGTRLTVL.

The chain has TRBV18 and TRBJ2-2, with TRBD2 matching 7 bases. The V and J ends lost 3 bases and 7 bases, in that order; junction bases with no gene match: 2. The CDR3 sequence is 13 residues long. The germline V gene has CDR1 KGHSH and CDR2 LQKENI. The chain's CDR3 is CASSPREVGELFF. Here the CDR3 DNA reads TGTGCCAGCTCACCTCGGGAGGTCGGGGAGCTGTTTTTT.

The V gene is TRBV6-5, the J gene TRBJ1-1; no clear D. From germline, CDR1 is MNHEY and CDR2 SVGAGI. This CDR3 contains 15 residues. Trimming left V 2 bases short and J 4 bases short, with 14 bases between. In nucleotides, the CDR3 is TGTGCCAGCAGTTACAGAACCACCCGAGGCACTGAAGCTTTCTTT. This codes for CASSYRTTRGTEAFF.

The chain couples TRBV6-5 to TRBJ1-2, with TRBD1 matching over 9 bases. Germline V gene data show CDR1 as MNHEY and CDR2 as SVGAGI. V dropped 2 bases and J dropped 2; count of bases not matched to a gene: 0. This CDR3 contains 14 residues. CDR3 protein: CASSYGTGNYGYTF. The CDR3 DNA reads TGTGCCAGCAGTTACGGGACAGGGAACTATGGCTACACCTTC.

V and J are TRBV7-8 and TRBJ1-2, with 9 bases aligning to TRBD1. The V gene end was trimmed by 4 bases and the J gene end by 7 bases; junction bases not matched to a gene: 13. The CDR3 covers 16 residues. Per germline, CDR1 SGHVS and CDR2 FQNEAQ. The CDR3 spells CASSSRQGGDSLGYTF. Here the CDR3 DNA reads TGTGCCAGCAGCTCCCGACAGGGGGGTGATTCTCTTGGCTACACCTTC.